The 21 T cell receptor beta chains below come from one sample, sequenced in a study of blood T cell repertoires in COVID-19. TCRdb's table, derived via immunoSEQ multiplex PCR, lists solely in-frame clones and lacks some. The sample lists more than 100,000 clones, about 79% occurring once. Sequenced material: peripheral blood. These receptors were obtained from an older woman with acute or convalescent COVID-19.

V is TRBV10-3 and J is TRBJ2-2; weak D call: TRBD2 (6 bases). The CDR3 runs 20 residues. Germline V lookup: CDR1 ENHRY, CDR2 SYGVKD. V shed 0 bases and J shed 4 bases, with 24 bases lying between them. The CDR3 reads CAISESGVRGTLIGTGELFF. The CDR3 region has the DNA TGTGCCATCAGTGAGTCGGGGGTTCGAGGGACTCTAATAGGCACCGGGGAGCTGTTTTTT.

The chain has TRBV6-6 and TRBJ2-5; D is unresolved. Germline CDR1 reads MNHNY; CDR2 reads SVGAGI (reference sequence). The CDR3 runs 13 residues. V was shortened by 2 bases and J by 1 base, with 5 bases between the two germline ends. CDR3 DNA sequence: TGTGCCAGCAGTTACAGCCTCCAAGAGACCCAGTACTTC. This translates into CASSYSLQETQYF.

The chain joins TRBV9 to TRBJ1-3, with 10 bases identical to TRBD1. The V segment lost 0 bases and the J segment 2 bases; nucleotides outside the gene matches: 5. This CDR3 comprises 17 residues. Germline V gene lookup returns CDR1 SGDLS and CDR2 YYNGEE. This CDR3 is CASSVEAGTGAGNTIYF. In DNA, the CDR3 is TGTGCCAGCAGCGTAGAGGCGGGGACAGGGGCTGGAAACACCATATATTTT.

The V gene is TRBV23-1, the J gene TRBJ2-7, with TRBD1 matching 7 bases. TRBV23-1 belongs to the ORF category, with a function that is uncertain. Unmatched junction bases numbered 9, after V lost 4 bases and J lost 3 bases. The CDR3 is made up of 15 amino acids. The DNA for the CDR3 is TGCGCCAGCAGTCCCGAAGGGGGCCTAGACTACGAGCAGTACTTC. This translates into CASSPEGGLDYEQYF.

The chain recombines TRBV19 with TRBJ2-2; 7 bases are shared with TRBD1. This CDR3 contains 16 residues. J lost 2 bases, V lost 6 bases, and 9 bases had no gene match. Germline values: CDR1 LNHDA, CDR2 SQIVND (reference sequence). The CDR3 spells CASRGFGTVNTGELFF. The DNA of the CDR3 is TGTGCCAGTAGGGGCTTCGGGACAGTTAACACCGGGGAGCTGTTTTTT.

The chain employs TRBV2 and TRBJ1-5; TRBD1 might be the D (6 bases). CDR3 length equals 15 residues. Germline V CDR1 and CDR2: SNHLY, FYNNEI. Trimming stripped 1 base from V and 7 bases from J, with 14 bases between. CDR3 region: CASSEVVGAGQPQHF. The CDR3 DNA follows: TGTGCCAGCAGTGAAGTGGTGGGGGCAGGGCAGCCCCAGCATTTT.

The J gene is TRBJ1-1, the V gene TRBV4-2; unclear D gene. Trimming cost V 0 bases and J 10 bases, with 15 bases left between them. The CDR3 has 14 residues. CDR1 is LGHNA and CDR2 is YNFKEQ in the germline V gene. The DNA of the CDR3 is TGTGCCAGCAGCCAAGACAGGCTGGATCGGGGAGCTTTCTTT. This sequence encodes CASSQDRLDRGAFF.

This clone was counted only a few times. This may be a read error: a much more frequent sequence differs by one nucleotide. The sample has other DNA sequences that encode this CDR3 too. The rearrangement joins TRBV7-9 to TRBJ2-5; 8 bases are shared with TRBD1. V trimming: 1 base; J trimming: 2 bases; junction bases outside the gene matches: 6. The CDR3 is made up of 16 amino acids. Germline CDR1 and CDR2: SEHNR and FQNEAQ (reference sequence). CDR3 in amino acids: CASSLGGDRGQETQYF. The CDR3 nucleotides are TGTGCCAGCAGCTTAGGGGGCGACAGGGGACAAGAGACCCAGTACTTC.

This chain joins TRBV7-9 and TRBJ1-5; D is undetermined. The germline V and J ends were trimmed by 3 bases and 6 bases, with 6 bases remaining between them. Germline V gene data show CDR1 as SEHNR and CDR2 as FQNEAQ (reference sequence). This CDR3 has 12 amino acids. The CDR3: CASSFEGQPQHF. The CDR3 nucleotides read TGTGCCAGCAGCTTTGAGGGTCAGCCCCAGCATTTT.

A few counts support this clone. The chain uses TRBV10-3 and TRBJ2-7; D call uncertain. The CDR3 has 12 residues. CDR1 and CDR2 from the germline V gene are ENHRY and SYGVKD. Trimming left V 2 bases short and J 2 bases short, with 4 bases between. The CDR3 reads CAISENTYEQYV. CDR3 bases: TGTGCCATCAGTGAGAATACCTACGAGCAGTACGTC.

This chain links TRBV7-2 with TRBJ2-4, with 9 bases fitting TRBD2. There are 17 residues in the CDR3. Per germline, CDR1 SGHTA and CDR2 FQGNSA. Losses at the gene ends were 3 bases for V and 9 bases for J; bases not matched to a gene: 15. CDR3 DNA sequence: TGTGCCAGCAGCTTGGGGCTAGCGGGGTCCGCGGGGGGCATTCAGTACTTC. This encodes CASSLGLAGSAGGIQYF.

This chain uses TRBV29-1 with TRBJ2-1, with D possibly TRBD2 on 6 matching bases. Germline V gene sequence: CDR1 SQVTM, CDR2 ANQGSEA. This CDR3 has 13 residues. Between the trimmed V and J ends, which lost 3 bases and 4 bases, there was a span of 10 bases. CDR3: CSVEGGIYNEQFF. In nucleotides, the CDR3 is TGCAGCGTTGAGGGCGGGATTTACAATGAGCAGTTCTTC.

The rearrangement uses TRBV3-1 (or the pseudogene TRBV3-2) and TRBJ2-3, with TRBD1 identical over 8 bases. J gave up 5 bases and V 3 bases, and 4 bases lay outside the gene matches. The CDR3 length is 14 residues. Germline V gives CDR1 LGHDT, CDR2 YNNKEL (reference sequence). The chain's CDR3 is CASSQTTGGDTQYF. The CDR3 DNA sequence: TGTGCCAGCAGCCAGACTACAGGGGGAGATACGCAGTATTTT.

The chain has TRBV19 and TRBJ1-2; D unresolved. V was cut by 7 bases and J by 4 bases, with 10 bases left in between. Germline V lookup: CDR1 LNHDA, CDR2 SQIVND (reference sequence). The CDR3 extends over 12 amino acids. CDR3 in DNA: TGTGCCAGTAACAGTATGGGCTATGGCTACACCTTC. Protein product: CASNSMGYGYTF.

As concerns this clone: Other DNA sequences in the sample encode the same CDR3. V is TRBV5-5 and J is TRBJ2-2; a possible D gene is TRBD1 (5 bases). CDR1 is SGHKS and CDR2 is YYEKEE in the germline V gene (reference sequence). V lost 4 bases and J lost 3, with 10 bases in between. CDR3 size: 14 residues. CDR3 sequence reads: CASSQPTDTGELFF. CDR3 in DNA: TGTGCCAGCAGCCAGCCGACAGACACCGGGGAGCTGTTTTTT.

The rearrangement joins TRBV7-2 to TRBJ2-7; maybe TRBD2 (6 bases). CDR3 length: 15 residues. Trimming shortened V by 8 bases and J by 2 bases, and 19 bases separated the two germline ends. From germline, CDR1 is SGHTA and CDR2 FQGNSA. The CDR3 is CASSQGGTYTYEQYF. DNA of the CDR3: TGTGCCAGCTCTCAGGGCGGGACCTACACCTACGAGCAGTACTTC.

V usage is TRBV5-4 and J usage is TRBJ1-3, with 11 bases matching TRBD1. V was pared by 4 bases and J by 0 bases, with 3 bases of the junction left unmatched. Germline V CDR1 and CDR2: SGHNT, YYREEE (reference sequence). The CDR3 covers 16 residues. The CDR3 DNA sequence: TGTGCCAGCAGCCATGGACAGGGGGCCTCTGGAAACACCATATATTTT. The encoded protein is CASSHGQGASGNTIYF.

The chain is built from TRBV11-2 and TRBJ2-7; 13 bases fit TRBD2. Germline V gives CDR1 SGHAT, CDR2 FQNNGV. With V trimmed by 6 bases and J by 3 bases, 5 bases remained unmatched. This CDR3 is built from 15 residues. As DNA, the CDR3 is TGTGCCAGCAGTAGCCGACTAGCGGGGGGCTACGAGCAGTACTTC. Amino acid sequence: CASSSRLAGGYEQYF.

The V gene is TRBV3-1 (or the pseudogene TRBV3-2), the J gene TRBJ2-3; weak D call: TRBD2 (6 bases). Trimming removed 1 base at V and 4 bases at J, with 15 bases between. Germline loops: CDR1 LGHDT, CDR2 YNNKEL (reference sequence). CDR3 length equals 16 residues. The CDR3 is CASSQGLGGGADTQYF. CDR3 DNA sequence: TGTGCCAGCAGCCAAGGGTTGGGAGGAGGGGCAGATACGCAGTATTTT.

The chain has TRBV6-5 and TRBJ2-7; 9 bases map to TRBD1. There are 16 residues in the CDR3. J gave up 3 bases and V 2 bases, and 8 bases lay outside the gene matches. CDR1 and CDR2 from the germline V gene are MNHEY and SVGAGI. The DNA of the CDR3 is TGTGCCAGCAGTTACGCGGGACAGGGAAGGGACTACGAGCAGTACTTC. Encoded protein: CASSYAGQGRDYEQYF.

The chain joins TRBV9 to TRBJ2-7; TRBD1 agrees at 7 bases. CDR3 length: 16 residues. Losses at the gene ends were 4 bases for V and 2 bases for J; bases not matched to a gene: 12. Per the germline V gene, CDR1 is SGDLS and CDR2 is YYNGEE. The CDR3 DNA is TGTGCCAGCAGCTTAGAAGGGGGCGCGTACGCCTACGAGCAGTACTTC. Its translation: CASSLEGGAYAYEQYF. The complete variable domain, with remaining parts taken from reference TRBV9 and TRBJ2-7, reads DSGVTQTPKHLITATGQRVTLRCSPRSGDLSVYWYQQSLDQGLQFLIQYYNGEERAKGNILERFSAQQFPDLHSELNLSSLELGDSALYFCASSLEGGAYAYEQYFGPGTRLTVT.